The entry below describes one TCR beta chain. The CDR3 extends over 12 amino acids. Germline loops: CDR1 KGHSH, CDR2 LQKENI. Trimming shortened V by 3 bases and J by 5 bases, and 7 bases separated the two germline ends. Source study methods: Amplification of reference gene primers was used by the study to estimate nucleated cell counts. Produced via immunoSEQ multiplex PCR; TCRdb's table is partial and in-frame only. From that table come the V and J calls and clone size; the DNA was used to work out D and trimming. The profile shows 350,000 to 450,000 clones, about 90% of them singletons. This sample is drawn from a study of blood T cell repertoires in COVID-19. Study overall: From T cells, B-cell-depleted T cells, or PBMCs came the material, which was cDNA or gDNA.

Sequencing was carried out using PBMCs or T cells enriched from blood (not recorded which). The TCR originated in a woman in her twenties or thirties who had recovered from COVID-19. The chain couples TRBV18 to TRBJ1-1; D gene unclear. CDR3 sequence reads: CASSPGLTEAFF. The CDR3 DNA is TGTGCCAGCTCACCGGGCCTGACTGAAGCTTTCTTT.